This T cell receptor (beta chain) was sequenced for a study of early T cells in non-severe SARS-CoV-2 infection. Using its own MiXCR run on the 5' RACE reads, TCRdb lists one record per CDR3 protein. The sample lists about 81,000 distinct CDR3 sequences, 5% to 6.5% seen once, with about 7.8% in the top ten. This CDR3 comprises 16 residues. V shed 2 bases and J shed 4 bases, with 15 bases lying between them. Germline CDR1 SGHTA, CDR2 FQGNSA. This clonotype was detected ten times or more. The sequencing sample was made of whole blood. The TCR sequence derives from an adult who was a healthcare worker with PCR-confirmed SARS-CoV-2 infection or an uninfected control (not recorded which). The chain combines TRBV7-2 with TRBJ1-3, with a tentative D call TRBD1 (6 bases). The chain's CDR3 is CASSLRRGAGGNTIYF. CDR3 sequence (DNA): TGTGCCAGCAGCTTACGCCGGGGGGCGGGAGGAAACACCATATATTTT.